Described below is a single TCR beta chain sequence and its context. As yet, its antigen is unknown. This CDR3 comprises 20 residues. CDR1 is SGHRS and CDR2 is YFSETQ in the germline V gene. V gave up 0 bases and J gave up 4 bases, with 25 bases separating them. Clones were sequenced by immunoSEQ multiplex PCR, and TCRdb holds only the in-frame ones, with some missing. The data show about 140,000 clones, with over 85% seen just once and about 5% held by the top ten. The data belong to a study of T cell responses to AZD1222 COVID-19 vaccine. Findings of the study overall: Females outnumbered males among donors, who were mostly white British; clonal diversity was possibly underestimated. Repertoire sampling was restricted to post-peak T cell response timepoints. There were vaccine-associated CD4 TCRs across spike, dominant at 160-218 and 743-854.

The material sequenced was peripheral blood, taken on day 0 of AZD1222 vaccination. This receptor was taken from an adult in good health. This sequence joins TRBV5-1 and TRBJ1-4, with D unresolved. CDR3 coding DNA: TGCGCCAGCAGCTTGGATAGCCCCACGGGCACGGGGAGGTTTAATGAAAAACTGTTTTTT. Protein sequence: CASSLDSPTGTGRFNEKLFF.